These T cell receptor beta chains were read from a single sample in a study of blood T cell repertoires in COVID-19. Generated by immunoSEQ multiplex PCR, the TCRdb table keeps only in-frame clones and is missing some. This sample has a few hundred thousand clones, with roughly 89% found just once. Sequencing input: peripheral blood. The receptors were gathered from a man aged 50 to 60 with acute or convalescent COVID-19. Each CDR3 is given with its conserved first and last residue. Fields, in order: J gene, V gene, CDR3 protein.

TRBJ1-2,TRBV14,CASSQRQGTLYGYTF
TRBJ1-5,TRBV5-5,CASRQTGGVDQPQHF
TRBJ1-4,TRBV2,CASSGGRAWEKLFF
TRBJ2-5,TRBV3-1/TRBV3-2,CASSPAIAGVQETQYF
TRBJ2-2,TRBV5-4,CASRMDRGTGELFF
TRBJ2-3,TRBV7-6,CASSLARTTDTQYF
TRBJ1-1,TRBV18,CASSRDRGTEAFF
TRBJ1-5,TRBV30,CAWSTDRAKGQPQHF
TRBJ2-5,TRBV10-3,CAISAGLAEKETQYF
TRBJ2-1,TRBV4-1,CASSQGVSGGSSYNEQFF
TRBJ2-7,TRBV11-2,CASSLWNRGNYEQYF
TRBJ1-1,TRBV9,CASSLAPSNTEAFF
TRBJ2-1,TRBV6-1,CASSEWGGPYNEQFF